Listed below are T cell receptor beta chains from one sample, sequenced in a study of cytomegalovirus exposure and HLA in healthy donors. Method: immunoSEQ multiplex PCR; TCRdb's copy keeps in-frame clones and lacks some. The sample lists approximately 92,000 clones; roughly 70% were seen once. The material sequenced was PBMCs. These TCRs come from a man aged 50 to 59 in good health and CMV-seronegative. The CDR3 runs from the conserved cysteine through the conserved F or W. A D gene is named only where the DNA matches it firmly. Clone size is given for some rows only: seen once, a few or many times, or a class if the clone is expanded.

v_call: TRBV19; d_call: -; clone_size: few; j_call: TRBJ2-7; cdr3_nt: TGTGCCAGCGGGAAAACAGGGCCCTACGAGCAGTACTTC; cdr3_aa: CASGKTGPYEQYF
v_call: TRBV5-6; d_call: TRBD1; clone_size: -; j_call: TRBJ1-2; cdr3_nt: TGTGCCAGCAGCTTAGGGCCAGGGGGTGGCTACACCTTC; cdr3_aa: CASSLGPGGGYTF
v_call: TRBV5-1; d_call: TRBD1; clone_size: few; j_call: TRBJ2-5; cdr3_nt: TGCGCCAGCAGCTTACCAGGGGGCATGGAGACCCAGTACTTC; cdr3_aa: CASSLPGGMETQYF
v_call: TRBV19; d_call: -; clone_size: few; j_call: TRBJ2-1; cdr3_nt: TGTGCCAGTAAGGGGATTGATGAGCAGTTCTTC; cdr3_aa: CASKGIDEQFF
v_call: TRBV29-1; d_call: TRBD2; clone_size: few; j_call: TRBJ2-3; cdr3_nt: TGCAGCGTTGCTAGCGGGGGGGCAACAGATACGCAGTATTTT; cdr3_aa: CSVASGGATDTQYF
v_call: TRBV6-6; d_call: -; clone_size: few; j_call: TRBJ1-5; cdr3_nt: TGTGCGAGCGGAGAGGTTGTGAGCAATCAGCCCCAGCATTTT; cdr3_aa: CASGEVVSNQPQHF
v_call: TRBV4-3; d_call: -; clone_size: -; j_call: TRBJ1-2; cdr3_nt: TGCGCCAGCAGCCAAGTGTCCATAGGCCTGACAGAGACCTATGGCTACACCTTC; cdr3_aa: CASSQVSIGLTETYGYTF
v_call: TRBV2; d_call: TRBD1; clone_size: -; j_call: TRBJ1-2; cdr3_nt: TGTGCCAGCAGCGGGACAGGGGTCGGCTACACCTTC; cdr3_aa: CASSGTGVGYTF
v_call: TRBV20-1; d_call: -; clone_size: once; j_call: TRBJ1-2; cdr3_nt: TGCAGTGCTACGAGACAGCACGGCTACACCTTC; cdr3_aa: CSATRQHGYTF
v_call: TRBV29-1; d_call: TRBD2; clone_size: -; j_call: TRBJ2-2; cdr3_nt: TGCAGCGTAGCCGGGACTAGCAACACCGGGGAGCTGTTTTTT; cdr3_aa: CSVAGTSNTGELFF
v_call: TRBV7-9; d_call: -; clone_size: few; j_call: TRBJ2-7; cdr3_nt: TGTGCCAGCAGCTTAGCCGCAGGATACCAGACCCCCTACGAGCAGTACTTC; cdr3_aa: CASSLAAGYQTPYEQYF
v_call: TRBV7-9; d_call: TRBD1; clone_size: -; j_call: TRBJ1-5; cdr3_nt: TGTGCCAGCAGCTTATCGGGACAGGGGAAGCCCCAGCATTTT; cdr3_aa: CASSLSGQGKPQHF
v_call: TRBV29-1; d_call: -; clone_size: many; j_call: TRBJ1-2; cdr3_nt: TGCAGCGTTGCTCGAGGGAACTATGGCTACACCTTC; cdr3_aa: CSVARGNYGYTF
v_call: TRBV29-1; d_call: -; clone_size: -; j_call: TRBJ2-5; cdr3_nt: TGCAGCGTTGTGAAGACAGGTCGGGAGACCCAGTACTTC; cdr3_aa: CSVVKTGRETQYF
v_call: TRBV28; d_call: TRBD1; clone_size: -; j_call: TRBJ1-2; cdr3_nt: TGTGCCAGCAGTTTGGAAGGGGGCCTCTATGGCTACACCTTC; cdr3_aa: CASSLEGGLYGYTF
v_call: TRBV4-3; d_call: -; clone_size: -; j_call: TRBJ2-3; cdr3_nt: TGCGCCAGCAGCCTCCAAGGAAACCGGGGTAGCACAGATACGCAGTATTTT; cdr3_aa: CASSLQGNRGSTDTQYF
v_call: TRBV9; d_call: -; clone_size: -; j_call: TRBJ2-3; cdr3_nt: TGTGCCAGCAGCGTACACACAGATACGCAGTATTTT; cdr3_aa: CASSVHTDTQYF
v_call: TRBV5-4; d_call: TRBD2; clone_size: -; j_call: TRBJ2-3; cdr3_nt: TGTGCCAGCATGTCGACTAGCGGGAGGGTCACAGATACGCAGTATTTT; cdr3_aa: CASMSTSGRVTDTQYF
v_call: TRBV4-1; d_call: -; clone_size: -; j_call: TRBJ1-4; cdr3_nt: TGCGCCAGCAGCCTTGAACGGCCGGGTAATAATGAAAAACTGTTTTTT; cdr3_aa: CASSLERPGNNEKLFF
v_call: TRBV6-1; d_call: TRBD1; clone_size: -; j_call: TRBJ1-6; cdr3_nt: TGTGCCAGCAGTGTGACAGGGTTTAATTCACCCCTCCACTTT; cdr3_aa: CASSVTGFNSPLHF
v_call: TRBV9; d_call: -; clone_size: -; j_call: TRBJ2-1; cdr3_nt: TGTGCCAGCAGCAGCTCATCTAATAACCCTGGCTCCTACAATGAGCAGTTCTTC; cdr3_aa: CASSSSSNNPGSYNEQFF
v_call: TRBV5-1; d_call: TRBD2; clone_size: -; j_call: TRBJ2-1; cdr3_nt: TGCGCCAGCAGCCCGGTGGGTCTAGCGGGGGCCTACAATGAGCAGTTCTTC; cdr3_aa: CASSPVGLAGAYNEQFF
v_call: TRBV4-1; d_call: TRBD1; clone_size: -; j_call: TRBJ1-5; cdr3_nt: TGCGCCAGCAGCCAAAGGACAGGAGAAAGCAATCAGCCCCAGCATTTT; cdr3_aa: CASSQRTGESNQPQHF
v_call: TRBV19; d_call: -; clone_size: -; j_call: TRBJ1-6; cdr3_nt: TGTGCCAGTAGTACGGAGGCTGCGATTAATTCACCCCTCCACTTT; cdr3_aa: CASSTEAAINSPLHF
v_call: TRBV4-3; d_call: -; clone_size: -; j_call: TRBJ2-1; cdr3_nt: TGCGCCAGCAGCCAATGGTGGATAAGGAGCTACAATGAGCAGTTCTTC; cdr3_aa: CASSQWWIRSYNEQFF
v_call: TRBV2; d_call: TRBD2; clone_size: -; j_call: TRBJ2-5; cdr3_nt: TGTGCCAGCAAATTAGCGGGGGGAGCGGGGGGGACCCAGTACTTC; cdr3_aa: CASKLAGGAGGTQYF
v_call: TRBV2; d_call: TRBD1; clone_size: -; j_call: TRBJ2-4; cdr3_nt: TGTGCCAGCAGTGACCCGGACAGGGGGCGCGGTAGTATTCAGTACTTC; cdr3_aa: CASSDPDRGRGSIQYF
v_call: TRBV7-2; d_call: -; clone_size: -; j_call: TRBJ1-1; cdr3_nt: TGTGCCAGCAGCTTCGGTTGGACTGAAGCTTTCTTT; cdr3_aa: CASSFGWTEAFF
v_call: TRBV27; d_call: -; clone_size: -; j_call: TRBJ2-7; cdr3_nt: TGTGCCAGCAGTTTTGGGGCACCCTACGAGCAGTACTTC; cdr3_aa: CASSFGAPYEQYF